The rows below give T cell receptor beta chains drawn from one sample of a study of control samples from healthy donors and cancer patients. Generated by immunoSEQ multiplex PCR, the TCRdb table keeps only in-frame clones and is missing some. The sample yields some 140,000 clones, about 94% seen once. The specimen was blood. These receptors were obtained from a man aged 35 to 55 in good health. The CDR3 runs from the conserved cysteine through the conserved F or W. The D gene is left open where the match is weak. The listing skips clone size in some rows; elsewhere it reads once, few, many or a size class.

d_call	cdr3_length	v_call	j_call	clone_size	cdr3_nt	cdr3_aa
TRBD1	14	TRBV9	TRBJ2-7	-	TGTGCCAGCAGCCAAGACAGGGGAACGGGCGAGCAGTACTTC	CASSQDRGTGEQYF
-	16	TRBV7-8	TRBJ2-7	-	TGTGCCAGCAGCTTAGCGGTGTCAGGGGTGTCTTACGAGCAGTACTTC	CASSLAVSGVSYEQYF
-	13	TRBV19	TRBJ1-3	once	TGTGCCAGTAGTCCCTGGGCTGGAAACACCATATATTTT	CASSPWAGNTIYF
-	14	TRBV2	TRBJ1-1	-	TGTGCCTCGTCCCGGGCGGGGACAACCCATGAAGCTTTCTTT	CASSRAGTTHEAFF
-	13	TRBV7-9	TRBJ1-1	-	TGTGCCAGCAGGGGCCCCCTCGGGACTGAAGCTTTCTTT	CASRGPLGTEAFF
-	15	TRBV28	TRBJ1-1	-	TGTGCCAGCAGTTTATTTCGGGGATCAACGAATCAAGCTTTCTTT	CASSLFRGSTNQAFF
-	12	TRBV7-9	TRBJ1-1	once	TGTGCCGGCAGGGTCGGGAACACTGAAGCTTTCTTT	CAGRVGNTEAFF
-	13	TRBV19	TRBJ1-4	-	TGTGCCAGCAGCCGTGCAACTAATGAAAAACTGTTTTTT	CASSRATNEKLFF
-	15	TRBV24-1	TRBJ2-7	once	TGTGCCACCAGTGATCCCAGGACGGTTAACTACGAGCAGTACTTC	CATSDPRTVNYEQYF
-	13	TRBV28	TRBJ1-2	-	TGTGCCAGCAGTTTAGCCAGTGATTATGGCTACACCTTC	CASSLASDYGYTF
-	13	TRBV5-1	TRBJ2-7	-	TGCGCCAGCAGCCCCAACCCTGATTACGAGCAGTACTTC	CASSPNPDYEQYF
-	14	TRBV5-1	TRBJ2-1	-	TGCGCCAGCAGCTTGGGGGCCGCGTACAATGAGCAGTTCTTC	CASSLGAAYNEQFF
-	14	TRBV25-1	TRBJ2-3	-	TGTGCCAGCAGGGGAGGGGGTGGCACAGATACGCAGTATTTT	CASRGGGGTDTQYF
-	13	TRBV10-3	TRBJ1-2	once	TGTGCCATCAGTGAACAGGTCGTCTATGGCTACACCTTC	CAISEQVVYGYTF
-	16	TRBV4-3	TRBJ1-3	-	TGCGCCAGCAGCCAAGAAGGCGGAGGAGCTGGAAACACCATATATTTT	CASSQEGGGAGNTIYF
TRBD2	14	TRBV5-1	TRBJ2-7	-	TGCGCCAGCTCCACCGGGGGGGCCCACTACGAGCAGTACTTC	CASSTGGAHYEQYF
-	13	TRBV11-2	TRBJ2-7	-	TGTGCCAGCAGCTTGGGACCAACCTACGAGCAGTACTTC	CASSLGPTYEQYF
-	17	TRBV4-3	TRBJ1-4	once	TGCGCCAGCAGCCAGGGATCCCACACAGGCCGAAATGAAAAACTGTTTTTT	CASSQGSHTGRNEKLFF
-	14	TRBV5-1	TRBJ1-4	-	TGCGCCAGCAGCTTACAGGCAACTAATGAAAAACTGTTTTTT	CASSLQATNEKLFF
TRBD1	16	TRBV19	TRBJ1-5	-	TGTGCCAGTAGTATAGGGACAGGGGGCGGGCGACAGCCCCAGCATTTT	CASSIGTGGGRQPQHF
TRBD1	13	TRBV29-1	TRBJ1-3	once	TGCAGCGTCCGGGACAGGGGAGGAAACACCATATATTTT	CSVRDRGGNTIYF
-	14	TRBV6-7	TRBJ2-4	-	TGTGCCAGCACTAAAGGGGTCTCCAAAAACATTCAGTACTTC	CASTKGVSKNIQYF
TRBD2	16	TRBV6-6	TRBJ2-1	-	TGTGCCAGCAGTTACGTCAGCGGGGGACCCTACAATGAGCAGTTCTTC	CASSYVSGGPYNEQFF
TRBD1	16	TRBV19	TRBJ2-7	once	TGTGCCAGTAGTATAGACGGGACAGGGACCTCCTACGAGCAGTACTTC	CASSIDGTGTSYEQYF
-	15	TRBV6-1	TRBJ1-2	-	TGTGCCAGCAGTGAAACGGCAGGGATCGACTATGGCTACACCTTC	CASSETAGIDYGYTF
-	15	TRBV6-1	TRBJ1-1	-	TGTGCCAGCAGTGAGCGGAGGGGAGTTGGCACTGAAGCTTTCTTT	CASSERRGVGTEAFF
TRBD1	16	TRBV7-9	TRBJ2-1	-	TGTGCCAGCAGCGAAGCCGGGACAGAGCCTTACAATGAGCAGTTCTTC	CASSEAGTEPYNEQFF
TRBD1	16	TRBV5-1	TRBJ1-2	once	TGCGCCAGCAGCTCGGGACAGGGGGCGCCTCGTGATGGCTACACCTTC	CASSSGQGAPRDGYTF
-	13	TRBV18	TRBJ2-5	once	TGTGCCAGCTCCCCCAGAGTCCAAGAGACCCAGTACTTC	CASSPRVQETQYF
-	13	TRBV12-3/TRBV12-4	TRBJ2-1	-	TGTGCCAGCAGTTTGGAAACCTACAATGAGCAGTTCTTC	CASSLETYNEQFF
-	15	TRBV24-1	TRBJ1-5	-	TGTGCCACCAGTGATTCGGACGGCTACAATCAGCCCCAGCATTTT	CATSDSDGYNQPQHF
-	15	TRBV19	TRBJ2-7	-	TGTGCCAGTAGTCCCCGGACAGCTTTGACCTACGAGCAGTACTTC	CASSPRTALTYEQYF
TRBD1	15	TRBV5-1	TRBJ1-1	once	TGCGCCAGCAGCTTACGACTCCGGGACAGGACCGAAGCTTTCTTT	CASSLRLRDRTEAFF
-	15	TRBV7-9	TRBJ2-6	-	TGTGCCAGCAGCCACAAAAGCACTGGGGCCAACGTCCTGACTTTC	CASSHKSTGANVLTF
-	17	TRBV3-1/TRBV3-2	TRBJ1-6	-	TGTGCCAGCAGCCATCTAGATCCGGGACCGTATAATTCACCCCTCCACTTT	CASSHLDPGPYNSPLHF
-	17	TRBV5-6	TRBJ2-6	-	TGTGCCAGCAGCTTGTTGGGAATCTCCCCTGGGGCCAACGTCCTGACTTTC	CASSLLGISPGANVLTF
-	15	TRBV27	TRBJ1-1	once	TGTGCCAGCAGTTTATCGCGGCAGATGAACACTGAAGCTTTCTTT	CASSLSRQMNTEAFF
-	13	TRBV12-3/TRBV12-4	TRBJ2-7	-	TGTGCCAGCAGTTTTACGAGGGGTGAGGAGCAGTACTTC	CASSFTRGEEQYF
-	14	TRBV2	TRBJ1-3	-	TGTGCCAGCACGAATCGGGTGTCTGGAAACACCATATATTTT	CASTNRVSGNTIYF
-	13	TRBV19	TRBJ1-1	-	TGTGCCAGTAGTACCATGCAAAACACTGAAGCTTTCTTT	CASSTMQNTEAFF
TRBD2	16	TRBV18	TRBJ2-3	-	TGTGCCAGCTCACCACCCTCGGGGGGGCCCCCAGATACGCAGTATTTT	CASSPPSGGPPDTQYF
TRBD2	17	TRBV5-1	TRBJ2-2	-	TGCGCCAGCAGGCATGGAGAGCGGGGGTCTGCCACCGGGGAGCTGTTTTTT	CASRHGERGSATGELFF
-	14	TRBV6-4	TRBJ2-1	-	TGTGCCAGCAACCCTCCAGCCTACTACAATGAGCAGTTCTTC	CASNPPAYYNEQFF
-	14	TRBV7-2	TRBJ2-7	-	TGTGCCAGCAGCCTGAACAGGGAGGTAGGCGAGCAGTACTTC	CASSLNREVGEQYF
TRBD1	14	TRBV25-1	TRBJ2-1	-	TGTGCCAGCAGTGGAGGGACAGGGTACAATGAGCAGTTCTTC	CASSGGTGYNEQFF
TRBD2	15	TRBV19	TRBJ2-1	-	TGTGCCAGCCTCCCCGGGACTAGCGGCCACAATGAGCAGTTCTTC	CASLPGTSGHNEQFF
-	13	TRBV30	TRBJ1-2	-	TGTGCCTGGACCCCAGGGGCGAACTATGGCTACACCTTC	CAWTPGANYGYTF
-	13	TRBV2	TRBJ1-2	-	TGTGCCAGCAGTGAGCGGGACATGCAGGGCTACACCTTC	CASSERDMQGYTF
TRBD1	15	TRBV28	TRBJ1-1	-	TGTGCCAGCAAGTCCCCCAGGGGGTTCAACACTGAAGCTTTCTTT	CASKSPRGFNTEAFF
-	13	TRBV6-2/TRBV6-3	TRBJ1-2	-	TGTGCCAGCAGTAAGAATGATTATTATGGCTACACCTTC	CASSKNDYYGYTF
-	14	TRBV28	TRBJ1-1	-	TGTGCCAGCAGTTACGCCGGGGGGAGCACTGAAGCTTTCTTT	CASSYAGGSTEAFF
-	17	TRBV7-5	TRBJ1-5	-	TGTGCCAGAAGCCGAGCGGGGGGGCCCCTTAGCAATCAGCCCCAGCATTTT	CARSRAGGPLSNQPQHF